These 9 T cell receptor beta chains were all obtained from the same sample, sequenced in a study of cytomegalovirus exposure and HLA in healthy donors. PCR used 60 Vbeta primers and 13 Jbeta primers. Here immunoSEQ multiplex PCR was the method, and the copy in TCRdb shows in-frame clones only, minus some. The sample carries around 150,000 clones, 70% to 80% recorded once. Sequenced sample: PBMCs. These receptors came from a man in his sixties in good health and CMV-seronegative.

This chain links TRBV5-6 with TRBJ2-1; perhaps TRBD2 as D (6 bases). The germline CDR1 and CDR2 sequences are SGHDT and YYEEEE. V shed 0 bases and J shed 2 bases, with 9 bases lying between them. The CDR3 extends over 15 amino acids. DNA of the CDR3: TGTGCCAGCAGCTTGGGACTAGGGGCCTACAATGAGCAGTTCTTC. This sequence encodes CASSLGLGAYNEQFF.

This chain connects TRBV7-9 to TRBJ1-3, with a weak D call TRBD1 (5 bases). The V end was cut by 5 bases, the J end by 0 bases, with 14 bases between. Germline V gene lookup returns CDR1 SEHNR and CDR2 FQNEAQ (reference sequence). The CDR3 is 16 residues long. In nucleotides, the CDR3 is TGTGCCAGCAGCCTCGGGGGGGTCCGCTCTGGAAACACCATATATTTT. Protein sequence: CASSLGGVRSGNTIYF.

The chain couples TRBV7-9 to TRBJ1-4, with TRBD1 matching over 7 bases. Unmatched junction bases numbered 12, after V lost 5 bases and J lost 9 bases. The CDR3 is 15 amino acids. Germline V gene sequence: CDR1 SEHNR, CDR2 FQNEAQ (reference sequence). The CDR3 DNA follows: TGTGCCAGCAGCACCCAGACAGGGCCCCTCCAAAAACTGTTTTTT. It translates to CASSTQTGPLQKLFF.

Comments on this clone: Within the sample, other DNA sequences also encode this same CDR3. The chain joins TRBV5-1 to TRBJ2-1, with D perhaps matching TRBD1 (5 bases). CDR1 SGHRS and CDR2 YFSETQ come from the germline V gene. CDR3 length: 12 amino acids. V lost 1 base to trimming and J lost 7 bases, with 6 bases between them. CDR3 in amino acids: CASSLSGNEQFF. The CDR3 nucleotides are TGCGCCAGCAGCTTGTCAGGGAATGAGCAGTTCTTC. Full variable domain (outside the CDR3, taken from reference TRBV5-1 and TRBJ2-1): KAGVTQTPRYLIKTRGQQVTLSCSPISGHRSVSWYQQTPGQGLQFLFEYFSETQRNKGNFPGRFSGRQFSNSRSEMNVSTLELGDSALYLCASSLSGNEQFFGPGTRLTVL.

This chain connects TRBV30 to TRBJ1-2, with D hard to call. With 1 base removed from V and 6 bases from J, the gap between germline ends came to 12 bases. The CDR3 contains 13 residues. The germline V gene has CDR1 GTSNPN and CDR2 SVGIG (reference sequence). Here the CDR3 reads CAWSGIATDGYTF. The CDR3 nucleotides read TGTGCCTGGAGTGGAATAGCGACGGATGGCTACACCTTC. The variable domain in full, completed from reference TRBV30 and TRBJ1-2, reads SQTIHQWPATLVQPVGSPLSLECTVEGTSNPNLYWYRQAAGRGLQLLFYSVGIGQISSEVPQNLSASRPQDRQFILSSKKLLLSDSGFYLCAWSGIATDGYTFGSGTRLTVV.

The CDR3 sequence: CASSVGTPEAFF. The CDR3 DNA follows: TGTGCCAGCTCCGTCGGGACACCTGAAGCTTTCTTT. The V gene is TRBV28, the J gene TRBJ1-1, with D maybe TRBD1 (6 bases). The V end was cut by 8 bases, the J end by 6 bases, with 13 bases between. The germline V gene has CDR1 MDHEN and CDR2 SYDVKM. The CDR3 length is 12 residues. Filled out from reference TRBV28 and TRBJ1-1, the complete variable domain reads DVKVTQSSRYLVKRTGEKVFLECVQDMDHENMFWYRQDPGLGLRLIYFSYDVKMKEKGDIPEGYSVSREKKERFSLILESASTNQTSMYLCASSVGTPEAFFGQGTRLTVV.

V and J are TRBV6-5 and TRBJ1-2; no clear D gene. From germline, CDR1 is MNHEY and CDR2 SVGAGI. The CDR3 spans 14 residues. The V and J ends lost 5 bases and 0 bases respectively, with 10 bases between them. CDR3 residues: CASSRLGPNYGYTF. CDR3 sequence (DNA): TGTGCCAGCAGTAGGTTGGGCCCTAACTATGGCTACACCTTC.

The rearrangement joins TRBV9 to TRBJ2-1; 10 nucleotides align to TRBD2. V gave up 2 bases and J gave up 10 bases; unmatched junction bases: 6. CDR1 is SGDLS and CDR2 is YYNGEE in the germline V gene. CDR3 size: 14 residues. The CDR3 sequence: CASSVLELAGEQFF. As DNA, the CDR3 is TGTGCCAGCAGCGTTTTGGAACTAGCGGGGGAGCAGTTCTTC.

This chain joins TRBV7-6 and TRBJ2-2, with D unresolved. V was shortened by 2 bases and J by 5 bases, with 3 bases between the two germline ends. This CDR3 is 12 amino acids long. Germline V gene sequence: CDR1 SGHVS, CDR2 FNYEAQ. CDR3 nucleotides: TGTGCCAGCAGCTTACAGACCGGGGAGCTGTTTTTT. Translation gives CASSLQTGELFF.